The sequence of this TCR beta chain was determined in a study of identical twins. Study-wide findings and caveats: Cross-sectional statistical analysis, not tracking of the same donors, underpinned the conclusions.

On this clonotype: Its antigen is unidentified.

A universal primer binding site was introduced by template switching. The final cDNA contained unique molecular identifiers. TCRdb passed the 5' RACE reads through MiXCR, listing each CDR3 protein once. The sample carries 350,000 to 450,000 distinct CDR3 sequences, less than 20% recorded once. The trim removed 4 bases at V and 10 bases at J, leaving 7 bases unmatched. CDR1 is SGHKS and CDR2 is YYEKEE in the germline V gene (reference sequence). CDR3 length: 15 residues. The sequenced material came from naive T cells sorted from blood. The chain recombines TRBV5-5 with TRBJ1-6; TRBD1 aligns across 11 bases. The TCR sequence derives from a man aged 45-60 years in good health. For the CDR3, the DNA is TGTGCCAGCAGCAAAGGACAGGGGGCGATGTCACCCCTCCACTTT. Encoded protein: CASSKGQGAMSPLHF.